This T cell receptor (beta chain) was sequenced during a study of CD4 T cells in relation to SARS-CoV-2 and coronaviruses. Measured with immunoSEQ multiplex PCR; TCRdb has only the in-frame clones, and not every one. Here the sample spans 20,000 or so clones, approximately 84% being singletons. Before the COVID-19 pandemic, during about 2010-2018, CD4+ T cells were taken from unexposed donors. Isolation of CD4+ T cells took place after approximately eleven days in culture. About this clone: Its antigen is undetermined.

Trimming took off 0 bases at V and 0 bases at J, with 12 bases between the two ends. Per the germline V gene, CDR1 is SGHDT and CDR2 is YYEEEE. CDR3 length: 16 residues. The gene calls are TRBV5-6 and TRBJ2-5; D is ambiguous. This TCR was recovered from a human donor in good health. Sequenced sample: CD4+ T cells from PBMCs, cultured in vitro. Here the CDR3 reads CASSLVVGSYQETQYF. CDR3 nucleotides: TGTGCCAGCAGCTTGGTCGTCGGATCGTACCAAGAGACCCAGTACTTC.